This TCR beta chain was recorded in a study of blood T cell repertoires in COVID-19. Study information: Donors in the United States, Italy and Spain gave samples during acute or convalescent COVID-19.

V lost 4 bases and J 0 bases, leaving 15 bases between the germline ends. This CDR3 is 15 amino acids long. The germline V gene has CDR1 SQVTM and CDR2 ANQGSEA. Generated by immunoSEQ multiplex PCR, the TCRdb table keeps only in-frame clones and is missing some. The table lists tens of thousands of clones, around 79% of them singletons, with roughly a third in the top ten. This clone appeared a few times. Sequencing used peripheral blood. This rearrangement joins TRBV29-1 to TRBJ1-1; D is uncertain. The TCR was taken from an elderly woman with acute or convalescent COVID-19. As DNA, the CDR3 is TGCAGCGTTGGACTGAATCCCGTCATGAACACTGAAGCTTTCTTT. Protein: CSVGLNPVMNTEAFF.